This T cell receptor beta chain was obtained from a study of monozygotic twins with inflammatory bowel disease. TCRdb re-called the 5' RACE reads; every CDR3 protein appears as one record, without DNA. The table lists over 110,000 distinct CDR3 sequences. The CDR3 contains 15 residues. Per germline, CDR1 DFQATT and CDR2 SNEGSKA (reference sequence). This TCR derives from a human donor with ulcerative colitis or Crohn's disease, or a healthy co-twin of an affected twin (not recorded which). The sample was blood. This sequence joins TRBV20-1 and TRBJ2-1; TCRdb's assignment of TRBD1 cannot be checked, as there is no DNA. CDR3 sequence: CSARVTGGAVYEQFF.